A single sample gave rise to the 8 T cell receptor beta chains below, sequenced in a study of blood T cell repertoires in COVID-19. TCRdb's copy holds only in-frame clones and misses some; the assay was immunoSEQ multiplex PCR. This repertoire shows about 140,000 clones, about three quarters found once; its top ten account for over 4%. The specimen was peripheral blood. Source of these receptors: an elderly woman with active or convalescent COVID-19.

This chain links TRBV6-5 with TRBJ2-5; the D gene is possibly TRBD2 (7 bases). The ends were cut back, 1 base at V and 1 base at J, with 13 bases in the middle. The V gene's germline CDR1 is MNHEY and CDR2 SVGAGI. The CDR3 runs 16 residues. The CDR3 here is CASSYYGGASQETQYF. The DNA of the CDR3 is TGTGCCAGCAGTTACTATGGGGGGGCGTCCCAAGAGACCCAGTACTTC.

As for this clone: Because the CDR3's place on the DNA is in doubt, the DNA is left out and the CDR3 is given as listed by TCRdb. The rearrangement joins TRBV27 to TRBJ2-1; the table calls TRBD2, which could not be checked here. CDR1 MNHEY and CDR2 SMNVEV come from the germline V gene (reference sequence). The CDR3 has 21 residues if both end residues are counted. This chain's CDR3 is CASSSSFVSVAGTARGNEQFF.

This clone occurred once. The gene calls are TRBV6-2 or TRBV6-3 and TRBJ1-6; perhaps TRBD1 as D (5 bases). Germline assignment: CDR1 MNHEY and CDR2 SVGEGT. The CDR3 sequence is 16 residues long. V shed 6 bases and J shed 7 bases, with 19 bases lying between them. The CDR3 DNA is TGTGCCAGCAGCCGATATTCCGGGACTGGAAATTCACCCCTCCACTTT. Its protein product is CASSRYSGTGNSPLHF.

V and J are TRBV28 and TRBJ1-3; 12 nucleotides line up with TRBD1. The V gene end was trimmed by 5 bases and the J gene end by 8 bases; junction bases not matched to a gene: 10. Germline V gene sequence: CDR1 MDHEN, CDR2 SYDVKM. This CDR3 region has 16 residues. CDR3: CASSGRGTGGRDTIYF. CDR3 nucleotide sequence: TGTGCCAGCAGTGGACGAGGGACAGGGGGCCGGGACACCATATATTTT. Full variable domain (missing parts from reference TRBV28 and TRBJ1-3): DVKVTQSSRYLVKRTGEKVFLECVQDMDHENMFWYRQDPGLGLRLIYFSYDVKMKEKGDIPEGYSVSREKKERFSLILESASTNQTSMYLCASSGRGTGGRDTIYFGEGSWLTVV.

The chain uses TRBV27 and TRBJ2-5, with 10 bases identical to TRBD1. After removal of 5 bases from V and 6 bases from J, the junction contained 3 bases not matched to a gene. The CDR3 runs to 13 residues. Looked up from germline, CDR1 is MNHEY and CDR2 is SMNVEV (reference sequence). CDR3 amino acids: CASSRTGGKTQYF. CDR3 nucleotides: TGTGCCAGCAGTAGGACAGGGGGAAAGACCCAGTACTTC.

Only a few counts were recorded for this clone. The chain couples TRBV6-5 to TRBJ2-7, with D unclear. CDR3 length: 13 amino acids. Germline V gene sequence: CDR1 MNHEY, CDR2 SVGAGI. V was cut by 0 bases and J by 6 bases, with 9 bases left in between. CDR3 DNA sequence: TGTGCCAGCAGTTACTCGAGAGGAAGCGAGCAGTACTTC. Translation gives CASSYSRGSEQYF.

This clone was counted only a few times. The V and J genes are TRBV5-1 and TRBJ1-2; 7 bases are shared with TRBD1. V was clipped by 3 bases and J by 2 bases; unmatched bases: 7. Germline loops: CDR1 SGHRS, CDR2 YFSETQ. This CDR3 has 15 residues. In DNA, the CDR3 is TGCGCCAGCAGCTGGGGACAGCGAGGAAACTATGGCTACACCTTC. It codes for CASSWGQRGNYGYTF.

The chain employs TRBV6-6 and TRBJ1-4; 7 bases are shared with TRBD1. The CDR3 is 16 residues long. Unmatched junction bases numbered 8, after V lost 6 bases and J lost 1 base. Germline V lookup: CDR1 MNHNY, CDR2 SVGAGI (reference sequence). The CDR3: CASSKEYRGTNEKLFF. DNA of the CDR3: TGTGCCAGCAGCAAAGAGTACAGGGGAACTAATGAAAAACTGTTTTTT.